Sequencing of this TCR beta chain was carried out in a study of blood T cell repertoires in COVID-19. Across the study: The study drew acute and convalescent COVID-19 samples from the United States, Italy and Spain. Nucleic acid was either cDNA or gDNA, and it came from T cells, B-cell-depleted T cells, or PBMCs.

Clinical histories supplied by participants themselves formed the basis of cohort assignment. The CDR3 sequence is 15 residues long. The germline CDR1 and CDR2 sequences are SGHNT and YYREEE (reference sequence). The V and J ends lost 6 bases and 6 bases, in that order; junction bases with no gene match: 10. TCRdb's copy holds only in-frame clones and misses some; the assay was immunoSEQ multiplex PCR. The table records roughly 180,000 clones, about nine tenths of them present only once. The sequence came from a woman in her 30s who had recovered from COVID-19. Sequencing was done on a sample of PBMCs or T cells enriched from blood (not recorded which). This chain links TRBV5-4 with TRBJ2-3, with 10 bases aligning to TRBD1. The CDR3 DNA follows: TGTGCCAGCACTAAACCGGGACAGGGGTGGGATACGCAGTATTTT. Translating gives CASTKPGQGWDTQYF. Combining the CDR3 with reference TRBV5-4 and TRBJ2-3 gives the whole variable domain ETGVTQSPTHLIKTRGQQVTLRCSSQSGHNTVSWYQQALGQGPQFIFQYYREEENGRGNFPPRFSGLQFPNYSSELNVNALELDDSALYLCASTKPGQGWDTQYFGPGTRLTVL.